What follows are 16 T cell receptor beta chains derived from one specimen sequenced in a study of early T cells in non-severe SARS-CoV-2 infection. TCRdb ran MiXCR on the 5' RACE reads and lists one entry per CDR3 protein. The table includes about 63,000 distinct CDR3 sequences, roughly 13% detected once. Specimen: whole blood. These receptors originate from an adult who was a healthcare worker with PCR-confirmed SARS-CoV-2 infection or an uninfected control (not recorded which).

This clonotype turned up a few times. The rearrangement uses TRBV6-1 and TRBJ2-3, with D possibly TRBD2 on 6 matching bases. V lost 5 bases and J 2 bases, leaving 14 bases between the germline ends. The germline CDR1 and CDR2 sequences are MNHNS and SASEGT. CDR3 length: 15 amino acids. The CDR3 coding sequence is TGTGCCAGCAGTCGGACTACTGATCCCACAGATACGCAGTATTTT. Residues: CASSRTTDPTDTQYF.

Here the CDR3 DNA reads TGTGCCAGCAGCTTATCCTTAGGGTCAGATACGCAGTATTTT. Encoded protein: CASSLSLGSDTQYF. The V call is TRBV7-9, the J call TRBJ2-3; D gene unclear. CDR3 length equals 14 residues. The germline CDR1 and CDR2 sequences are SEHNR and FQNEAQ (reference sequence). Trimming took 2 bases from V and 4 from J, leaving 10 bases between them.

This clonotype was seen at least ten times. The chain joins TRBV29-1 to TRBJ2-7, with a weak D call TRBD1 (5 bases). Germline loops: CDR1 SQVTM, CDR2 ANQGSEA. Trimming removed 6 bases from V and 2 bases from J, with 8 bases in between. The CDR3 length is 11 residues. CDR3 nucleotide sequence: TGCAGCGTCAGACAGACCTACGAGCAGTACTTC. It specifies CSVRQTYEQYF.

This clonotype was seen at least ten times. The chain employs TRBV5-4 and TRBJ2-3; D gene ambiguous. V lost 3 bases and J lost 5, with 7 bases in between. The CDR3 totals 12 residues. The germline CDR1 and CDR2 sequences are SGHNT and YYREEE (reference sequence). CDR3: CASSYERDTQYF. The CDR3, as DNA: TGTGCCAGCAGCTATGAGAGAGATACGCAGTATTTT. The full variable domain, completed using reference TRBV5-4 and TRBJ2-3, is ETGVTQSPTHLIKTRGQQVTLRCSSQSGHNTVSWYQQALGQGPQFIFQYYREEENGRGNFPPRFSGLQFPNYSSELNVNALELDDSALYLCASSYERDTQYFGPGTRLTVL.

There are many counts of this clonotype. The chain uses TRBV11-3 and TRBJ2-7; D remains ambiguous. The V end was cut by 7 bases, the J end by 3 bases, with 16 bases between. This CDR3 spans 14 amino acids. Per the germline V gene, CDR1 is SGHNT and CDR2 is YENEEA. The CDR3 reads CASISGLVVYEQYF. The CDR3 DNA is TGTGCCAGCATATCGGGCCTTGTGGTCTACGAGCAGTACTTC.

The J gene is TRBJ1-1, the V gene TRBV7-9; possibly TRBD1 for D (5 bases). The CDR3 runs to 13 residues. Germline CDR1 is SEHNR and CDR2 is FQNEAQ (reference sequence). Trimming removed 0 bases from V and 6 bases from J, with 8 bases in between. CDR3 nucleotides: TGTGCCAGCAGCTTAGCTGGGACGGCTGAAGCTTTCTTT. Its translation is CASSLAGTAEAFF.

This clonotype came up a few times. The chain has TRBV20-1 and TRBJ1-6, with D tentatively TRBD1 (6 bases). Trimming shortened V by 8 bases and J by 8 bases, and 16 bases separated the two germline ends. This CDR3 is 13 amino acids long. Per the germline V gene, CDR1 is DFQATT and CDR2 is SNEGSKA (reference sequence). The CDR3 DNA follows: TGCAGTAATAAGGCCAGGGGTTATTCACCCCTCCACTTT. Amino acids: CSNKARGYSPLHF.

Worth noting for this clonotype: A much more abundant neighbour one base away suggests this may be a read error. The J gene is TRBJ2-2, the V gene TRBV29-1; 8 bases align to TRBD1. The CDR3 has 16 amino acids. Germline values: CDR1 SQVTM, CDR2 ANQGSEA. This CDR3 reads CSVEERGQGAIGEPFF. As DNA, the CDR3 is TGCAGCGTTGAAGAACGCGGGCAGGGGGCGATCGGGGAGCCGTTTTTT.

This clonotype was recorded many times. V and J are TRBV5-1 and TRBJ2-3; TRBD1 matches at 8 bases. The CDR3 length is 15 residues. From germline, CDR1 is SGHRS and CDR2 YFSETQ. The trim removed 4 bases at V and 2 bases at J, leaving 6 bases unmatched. CDR3 sequence reads: CASSPRTGTTDTQYF. The CDR3 DNA is TGCGCCAGCAGCCCCCGGACAGGGACCACAGATACGCAGTATTTT.

This clonotype showed up many times. The V and J genes are TRBV6-2 or TRBV6-3 and TRBJ2-7; D unclear. Germline lookup yields CDR1 MNHEY and CDR2 SVGEGT. The CDR3 is made up of 13 amino acids. Trimming cost V 2 bases and J 3 bases, with 8 bases left between them. The CDR3, as DNA: TGTGCCAGCAGTTACGAGATCAGCTACGAGCAGTACTTC. Translated: CASSYEISYEQYF.

This clonotype has at least ten counts. The chain links TRBV28 to TRBJ2-5, with TRBD1 matching 7 bases. With V trimmed by 6 bases and J by 9 bases, 16 bases remained unmatched. The CDR3 consists of 15 residues. Germline values: CDR1 MDHEN, CDR2 SYDVKM. Here the CDR3 DNA reads TGTGCCAGCAGAAAACCGGGACAGAGTACGTCGGCCCAGTACTTC. This encodes CASRKPGQSTSAQYF.

This chain links TRBV5-1 with TRBJ2-7; D gene ambiguous. CDR3 size: 14 residues. The V gene lost 4 bases and the J gene lost 2 bases, with 13 bases spanning the gap. Germline V lookup: CDR1 SGHRS, CDR2 YFSETQ. CDR3 DNA: TGCGCCAGCAGCCCTGGTGCCACCACCTACGAGCAGTACTTC. It codes for CASSPGATTYEQYF.

This clonotype occurred many times. The chain recombines TRBV4-1 with TRBJ2-1; perhaps D is TRBD1 or TRBD2 (6 bases each). This CDR3 contains 15 residues. Germline V CDR1 and CDR2: MGHRA, YSYEKL. V was clipped by 4 bases and J by 6 bases, with 16 bases between them. This CDR3 is CASSPIGGDPNEQFF. CDR3 coding DNA: TGCGCCAGCAGCCCTATCGGGGGCGACCCCAATGAGCAGTTCTTC.

Many counts were recorded for this clonotype. The gene calls are TRBV7-2 and TRBJ1-2; D call uncertain. Germline-derived CDR1 and CDR2 are SGHTA and FQGNSA. This CDR3 has 15 residues. V was pared by 1 base and J by 7 bases, with 16 bases between. In DNA form, the CDR3 reads TGTGCCAGCAGCTTAGGAATTCACGATTCCGGTGGCTACACCTTC. Protein: CASSLGIHDSGGYTF.

The chain recombines TRBV5-1 with TRBJ2-5; D is unclear. The ends were cut back, 3 bases at V and 1 base at J, with 10 bases in the middle. Germline V CDR1 and CDR2: SGHRS, YFSETQ. There are 14 residues in the CDR3. CDR3 protein: CASSSPVSQETQYF. CDR3 coding DNA: TGCGCCAGCAGCTCGCCTGTCTCCCAAGAGACCCAGTACTTC. Complete variable domain (other parts from reference TRBV5-1 and TRBJ2-5): KAGVTQTPRYLIKTRGQQVTLSCSPISGHRSVSWYQQTPGQGLQFLFEYFSETQRNKGNFPGRFSGRQFSNSRSEMNVSTLELGDSALYLCASSSPVSQETQYFGPGTRLLVL.

This clonotype came up many times. V gene TRBV11-2 combines with J gene TRBJ2-1; D is unresolved. Germline V lookup: CDR1 SGHAT, CDR2 FQNNGV. This CDR3 is built from 15 residues. Trimming removed 6 bases at V and 1 base at J, with 13 bases between. CDR3 sequence (DNA): TGTGCCAGCAGGGGTCCCGTTAGGTCCTACAATGAGCAGTTCTTC. It yields the protein CASRGPVRSYNEQFF.